This T cell receptor beta chain originates from a study of OX40 agonist ivuxolimab in advanced cancers. Overall study results and limits: At doses 0.1 to 3.0 mg/kg, CD4+ and CD8+ clones expanded. More expanded clones were found, on average, in CD8+ than in CD4+ T cells.

Worth noting for this clone: The antigen remains unidentified.

Produced via immunoSEQ multiplex PCR; TCRdb's table is partial and in-frame only. The table has about 36,000 clones, about 80% seen once. The receptor was isolated from an adult with an advanced solid tumor such as melanoma, head and neck, liver or kidney cancer. The material sequenced was CD4+ or CD8+ T cells sorted from blood, taken in a trial of the OX40 agonist ivuxolimab.

The CDR3: CAISPGQLAKTQYF. Here the CDR3 DNA reads TGTGCCATCTCTCCAGGGCAACTGGCTAAGACCCAGTACTTC. The chain uses TRBV10-3 and TRBJ2-5; D is perhaps TRBD1 (5 bases). The CDR3 has 14 amino acids. Germline loops: CDR1 ENHRY, CDR2 SYGVKD. Trimming stripped 8 bases from V and 6 bases from J, with 19 bases between.